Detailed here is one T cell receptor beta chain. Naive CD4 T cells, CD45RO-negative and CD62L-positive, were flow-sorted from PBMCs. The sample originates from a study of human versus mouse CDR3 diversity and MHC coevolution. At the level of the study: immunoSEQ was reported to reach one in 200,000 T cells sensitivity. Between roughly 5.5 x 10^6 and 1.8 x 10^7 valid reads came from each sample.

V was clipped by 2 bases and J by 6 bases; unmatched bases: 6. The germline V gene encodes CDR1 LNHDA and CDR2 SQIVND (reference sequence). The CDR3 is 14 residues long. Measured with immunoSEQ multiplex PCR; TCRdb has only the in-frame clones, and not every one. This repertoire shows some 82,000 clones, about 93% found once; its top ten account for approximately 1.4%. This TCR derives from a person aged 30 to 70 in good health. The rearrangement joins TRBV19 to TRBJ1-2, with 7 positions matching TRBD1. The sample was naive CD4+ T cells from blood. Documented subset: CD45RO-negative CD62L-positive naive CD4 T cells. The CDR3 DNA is TGTGCCAGTAGTATAAACCTACAGGGGAATGGCTACACCTTC. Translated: CASSINLQGNGYTF.